Detailed here is one T cell receptor (beta chain). The method was immunoSEQ multiplex PCR; TCRdb's version includes in-frame clones alone and lacks a portion of them. The data contain under 550,000 clones, 90% to 97% of them singletons. Germline V gene data show CDR1 as SGHRS and CDR2 as YFSETQ. V lost 3 bases and J lost 4, with 11 bases in between. The CDR3 is 13 amino acids. These data belong to a study of shared clonotypes between healthy human individuals. Each donor was a Caucasian adult residing in Nashville, Tennessee. The sequence was collected from a young woman in good health. The chain recombines TRBV5-1 with TRBJ2-7; D gene ambiguous. Sequenced input: naive CD4+ T cells sorted from blood. Regarding subset: CD45RA+ positively selected. The CDR3 region is CASSSTPAYEQYF. Here the CDR3 DNA reads TGCGCCAGCAGCTCAACTCCTGCATACGAGCAGTACTTC.